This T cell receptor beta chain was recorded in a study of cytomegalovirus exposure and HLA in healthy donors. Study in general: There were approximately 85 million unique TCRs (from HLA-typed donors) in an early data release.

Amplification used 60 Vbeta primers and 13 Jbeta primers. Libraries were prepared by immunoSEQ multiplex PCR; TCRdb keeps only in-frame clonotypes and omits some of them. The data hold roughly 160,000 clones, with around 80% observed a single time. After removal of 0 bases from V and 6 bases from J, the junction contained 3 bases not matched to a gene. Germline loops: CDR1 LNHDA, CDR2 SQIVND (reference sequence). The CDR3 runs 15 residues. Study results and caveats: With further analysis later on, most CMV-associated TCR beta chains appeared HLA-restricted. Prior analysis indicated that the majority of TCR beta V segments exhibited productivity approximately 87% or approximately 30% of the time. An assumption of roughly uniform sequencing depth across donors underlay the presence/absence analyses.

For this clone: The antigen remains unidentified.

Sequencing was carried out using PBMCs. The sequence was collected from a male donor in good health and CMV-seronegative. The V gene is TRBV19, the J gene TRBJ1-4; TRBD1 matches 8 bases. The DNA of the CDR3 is TGTGCCAGTAGTATAGATCGACAGGGGTATGAAAAACTGTTTTTT. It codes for CASSIDRQGYEKLFF.